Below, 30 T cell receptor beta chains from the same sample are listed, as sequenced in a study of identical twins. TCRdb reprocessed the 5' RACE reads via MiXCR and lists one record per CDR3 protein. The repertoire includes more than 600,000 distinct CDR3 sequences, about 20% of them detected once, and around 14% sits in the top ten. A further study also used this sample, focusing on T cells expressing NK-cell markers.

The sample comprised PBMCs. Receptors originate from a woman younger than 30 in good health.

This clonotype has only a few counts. The CDR3 region is CASSLVSSGNTIYF. The CDR3 DNA sequence: TGTGCCAGCAGCTTAGTAAGCTCTGGAAACACCATATATTTT. The J gene is TRBJ1-3, the V gene TRBV5-6; D unclear. V lost 2 bases, J lost 0 bases, and 6 bases lay in between. The CDR3 extends over 14 amino acids. Germline loops: CDR1 SGHDT, CDR2 YYEEEE.

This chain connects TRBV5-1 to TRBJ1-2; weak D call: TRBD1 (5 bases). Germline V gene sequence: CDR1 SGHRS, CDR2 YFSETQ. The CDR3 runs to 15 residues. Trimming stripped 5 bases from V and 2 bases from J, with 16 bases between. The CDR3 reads CASRLTPGANYGYTF. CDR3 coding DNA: TGCGCCAGCAGGCTAACGCCCGGGGCCAACTATGGCTACACCTTC.

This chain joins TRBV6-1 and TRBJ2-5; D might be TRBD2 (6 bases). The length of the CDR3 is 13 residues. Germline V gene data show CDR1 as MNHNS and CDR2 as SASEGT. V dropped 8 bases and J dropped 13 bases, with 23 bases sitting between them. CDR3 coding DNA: TGTGCCAGCGGGGGGTATGACGGGGGATTGCTGTACTTC. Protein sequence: CASGGYDGGLLYF.

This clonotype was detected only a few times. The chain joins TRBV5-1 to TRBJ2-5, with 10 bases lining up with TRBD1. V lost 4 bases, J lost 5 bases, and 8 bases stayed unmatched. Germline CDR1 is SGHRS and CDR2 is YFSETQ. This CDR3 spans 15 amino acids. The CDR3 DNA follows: TGCGCCAGCAGCCAGGGACAGGGGTTGGAGGAGACCCAGTACTTC. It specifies CASSQGQGLEETQYF. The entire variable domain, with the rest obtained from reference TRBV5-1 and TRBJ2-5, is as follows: KAGVTQTPRYLIKTRGQQVTLSCSPISGHRSVSWYQQTPGQGLQFLFEYFSETQRNKGNFPGRFSGRQFSNSRSEMNVSTLELGDSALYLCASSQGQGLEETQYFGPGTRLLVL.

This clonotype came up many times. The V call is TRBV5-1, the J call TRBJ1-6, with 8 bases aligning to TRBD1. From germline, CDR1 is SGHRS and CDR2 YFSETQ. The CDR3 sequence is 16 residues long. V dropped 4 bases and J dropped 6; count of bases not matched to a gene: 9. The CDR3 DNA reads TGCGCCAGCAGCCAAGTGACAGGGGTGGGTAATTCACCCCTCCACTTT. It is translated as CASSQVTGVGNSPLHF.

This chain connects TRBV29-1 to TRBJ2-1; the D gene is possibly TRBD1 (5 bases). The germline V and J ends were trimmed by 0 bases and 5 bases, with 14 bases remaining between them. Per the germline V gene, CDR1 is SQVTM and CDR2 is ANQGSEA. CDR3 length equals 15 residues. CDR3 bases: TGCAGCGTTGAAGAAATTTCCAGGGCCGACAATGAGCAGTTCTTC. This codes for CSVEEISRADNEQFF.

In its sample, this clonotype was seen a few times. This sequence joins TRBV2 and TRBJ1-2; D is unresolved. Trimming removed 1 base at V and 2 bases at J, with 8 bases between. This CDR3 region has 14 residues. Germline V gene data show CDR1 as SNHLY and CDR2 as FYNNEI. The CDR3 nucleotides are TGTGCCAGCAGTGAAGTTAGGAGCAACTATGGCTACACCTTC. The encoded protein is CASSEVRSNYGYTF. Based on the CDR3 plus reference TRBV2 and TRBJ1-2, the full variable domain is EPEVTQTPSHQVTQMGQEVILRCVPISNHLYFYWYRQILGQKVEFLVSFYNNEISEKSEIFDDQFSVERPDGSNFTLKIRSTKLEDSAMYFCASSEVRSNYGYTFGSGTRLTVV.

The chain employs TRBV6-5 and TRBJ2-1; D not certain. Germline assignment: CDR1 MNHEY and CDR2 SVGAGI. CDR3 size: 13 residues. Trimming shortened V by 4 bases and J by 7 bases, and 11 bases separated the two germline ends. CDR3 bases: TGTGCCAGCAGTTTACGGACCTGGAATGAGCAGTTCTTC. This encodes CASSLRTWNEQFF.

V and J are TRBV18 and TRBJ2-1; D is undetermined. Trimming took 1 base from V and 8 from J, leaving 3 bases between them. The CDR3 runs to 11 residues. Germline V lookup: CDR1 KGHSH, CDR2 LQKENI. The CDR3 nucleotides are TGTGCCAGCTCACCACTACATGAGCAGTTCTTC. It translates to CASSPLHEQFF.

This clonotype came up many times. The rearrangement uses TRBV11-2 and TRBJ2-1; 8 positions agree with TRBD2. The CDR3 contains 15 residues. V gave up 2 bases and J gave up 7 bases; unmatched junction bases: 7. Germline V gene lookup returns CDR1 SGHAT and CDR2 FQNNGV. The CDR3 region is CASSLFRERGNEQFF. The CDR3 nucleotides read TGTGCCAGCAGCTTATTTAGGGAGCGGGGGAATGAGCAGTTCTTC. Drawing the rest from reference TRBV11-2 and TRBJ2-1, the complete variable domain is EAGVAQSPRYKIIEKRQSVAFWCNPISGHATLYWYQQILGQGPKLLIQFQNNGVVDDSQLPKDRFSAERLKGVDSTLKIQPAKLEDSAVYLCASSLFRERGNEQFFGPGTRLTVL.

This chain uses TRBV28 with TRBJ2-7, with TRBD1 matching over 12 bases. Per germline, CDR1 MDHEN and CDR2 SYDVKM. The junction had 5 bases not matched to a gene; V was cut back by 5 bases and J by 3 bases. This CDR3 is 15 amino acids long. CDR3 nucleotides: TGTGCCAGCAGTCCCGGGACAGGGGGCGTCTACGAGCAGTACTTC. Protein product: CASSPGTGGVYEQYF.

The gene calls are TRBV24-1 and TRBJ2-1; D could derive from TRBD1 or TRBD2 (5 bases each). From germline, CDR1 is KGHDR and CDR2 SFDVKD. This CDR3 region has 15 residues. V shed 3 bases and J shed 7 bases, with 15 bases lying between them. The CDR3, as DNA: TGTGCCACCAGTGATCAGGGTGGGACCAGAAATGAGCAGTTCTTC. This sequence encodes CATSDQGGTRNEQFF.

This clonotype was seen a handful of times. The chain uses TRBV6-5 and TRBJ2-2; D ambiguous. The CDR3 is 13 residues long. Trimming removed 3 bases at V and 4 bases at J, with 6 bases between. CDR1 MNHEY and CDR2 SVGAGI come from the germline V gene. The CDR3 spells CASSYQFTGELFF. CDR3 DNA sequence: TGTGCCAGCAGTTATCAGTTCACCGGGGAGCTGTTTTTT.

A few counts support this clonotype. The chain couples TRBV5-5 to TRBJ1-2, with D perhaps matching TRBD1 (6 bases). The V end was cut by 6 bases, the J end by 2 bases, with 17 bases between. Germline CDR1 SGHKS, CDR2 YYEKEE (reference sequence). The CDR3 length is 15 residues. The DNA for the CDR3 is TGTGCCAGCACCCCATGGGGGGCTCAGAACTATGGCTACACCTTC. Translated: CASTPWGAQNYGYTF.

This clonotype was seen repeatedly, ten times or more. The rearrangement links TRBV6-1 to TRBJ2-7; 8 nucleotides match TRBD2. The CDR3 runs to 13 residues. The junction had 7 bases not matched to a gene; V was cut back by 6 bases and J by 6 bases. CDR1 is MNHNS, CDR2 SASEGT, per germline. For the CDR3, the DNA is TGTGCCAGCAGACGCGGACTAGCTGGCGAGCAGTACTTC. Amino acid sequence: CASRRGLAGEQYF.

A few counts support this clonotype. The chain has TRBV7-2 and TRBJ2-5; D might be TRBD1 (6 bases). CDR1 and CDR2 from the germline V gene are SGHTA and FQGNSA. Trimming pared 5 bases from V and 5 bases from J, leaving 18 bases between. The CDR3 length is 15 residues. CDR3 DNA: TGTGCCAGCAGCCCCGGACAGACGAGATTTGAGACCCAGTACTTC. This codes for CASSPGQTRFETQYF. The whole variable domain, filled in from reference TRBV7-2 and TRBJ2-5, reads GAGVSQSPSNKVTEKGKDVELRCDPISGHTALYWYRQSLGQGLEFLIYFQGNSAPDKSGLPSDRFSAERTGGSVSTLTIQRTQQEDSAVYLCASSPGQTRFETQYFGPGTRLLVL.

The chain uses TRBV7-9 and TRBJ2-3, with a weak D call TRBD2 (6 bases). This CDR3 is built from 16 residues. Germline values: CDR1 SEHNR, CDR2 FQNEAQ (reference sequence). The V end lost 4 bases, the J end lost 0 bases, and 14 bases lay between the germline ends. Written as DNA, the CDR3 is TGTGCCAGCAGCTATCTTAGCGGCACTAGCACAGATACGCAGTATTTT. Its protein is CASSYLSGTSTDTQYF.

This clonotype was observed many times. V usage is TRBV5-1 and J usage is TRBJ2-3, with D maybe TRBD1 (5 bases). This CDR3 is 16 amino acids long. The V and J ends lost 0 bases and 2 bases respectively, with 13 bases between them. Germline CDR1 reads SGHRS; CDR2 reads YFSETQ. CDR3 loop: CASSLGGYQVTDTQYF. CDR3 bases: TGCGCCAGCAGCTTGGGGGGCTATCAGGTCACAGATACGCAGTATTTT.

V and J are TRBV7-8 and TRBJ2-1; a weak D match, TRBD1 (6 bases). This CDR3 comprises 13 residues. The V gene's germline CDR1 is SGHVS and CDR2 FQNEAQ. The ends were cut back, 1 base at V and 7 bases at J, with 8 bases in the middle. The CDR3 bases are TGTGCCAGCAGCTTAGACAGGGTAAATGAGCAGTTCTTC. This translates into CASSLDRVNEQFF.

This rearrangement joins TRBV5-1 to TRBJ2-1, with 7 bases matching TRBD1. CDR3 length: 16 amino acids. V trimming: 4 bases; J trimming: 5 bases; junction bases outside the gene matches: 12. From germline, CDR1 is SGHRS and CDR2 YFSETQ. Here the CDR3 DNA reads TGCGCCAGCAGCCCCCAAAGTGGGACAGCCCACAATGAGCAGTTCTTC. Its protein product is CASSPQSGTAHNEQFF.

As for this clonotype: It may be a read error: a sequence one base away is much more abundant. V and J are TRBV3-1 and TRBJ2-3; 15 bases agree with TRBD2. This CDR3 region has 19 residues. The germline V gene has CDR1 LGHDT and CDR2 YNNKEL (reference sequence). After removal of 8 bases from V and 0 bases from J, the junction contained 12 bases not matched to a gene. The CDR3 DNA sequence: TGTGCCAGCTGTTTAGTCGGGACTAGCGGGGGGACTAGCACAGATACGCAGTATTTT. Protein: CASCLVGTSGGTSTDTQYF.

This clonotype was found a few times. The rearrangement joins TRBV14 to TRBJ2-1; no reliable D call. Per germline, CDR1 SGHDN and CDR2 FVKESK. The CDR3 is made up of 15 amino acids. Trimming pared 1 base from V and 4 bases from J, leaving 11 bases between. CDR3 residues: CASSQAYLKYNEQFF. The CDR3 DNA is TGTGCCAGCAGCCAAGCCTACTTAAAATACAATGAGCAGTTCTTC.

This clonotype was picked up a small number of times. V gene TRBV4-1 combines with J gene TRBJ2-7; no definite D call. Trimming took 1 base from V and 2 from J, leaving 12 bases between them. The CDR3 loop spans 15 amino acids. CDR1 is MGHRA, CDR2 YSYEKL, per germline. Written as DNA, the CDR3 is TGCGCCAGCAGCCAAGGAGCAAGTCCCCCCTACGAGCAGTACTTC. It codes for CASSQGASPPYEQYF.

The CDR3 DNA is TGCAGTGCTATAGGTGGGGGCTCGGCGGGGGAGCTGTTTTTT. Its translation: CSAIGGGSAGELFF. This rearrangement joins TRBV20-1 to TRBJ2-2, with D possibly matching TRBD1 (6 bases). Deletions cut 4 bases from V and 8 bases from J, with 17 bases between. The CDR3 runs 14 residues. Germline values: CDR1 DFQATT, CDR2 SNEGSKA (reference sequence).

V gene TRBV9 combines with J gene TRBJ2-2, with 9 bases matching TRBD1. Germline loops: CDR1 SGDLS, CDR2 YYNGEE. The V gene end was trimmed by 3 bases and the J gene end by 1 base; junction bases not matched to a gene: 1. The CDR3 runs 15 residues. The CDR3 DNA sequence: TGTGCCAGCAGCGGGGGACAGGGGAACACCGGGGAGCTGTTTTTT. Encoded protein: CASSGGQGNTGELFF.

The CDR3 region is CASSVGPSGGTSTDTQYF. CDR3 nucleotides: TGTGCCAGCAGCGTAGGCCCCTCGGGCGGAACTAGCACAGATACGCAGTATTTT. The V gene is TRBV9, the J gene TRBJ2-3; D remains ambiguous. Trimming pared 0 bases from V and 0 bases from J, leaving 17 bases between. In germline, CDR1 is SGDLS, CDR2 YYNGEE. The length of the CDR3 is 18 residues.

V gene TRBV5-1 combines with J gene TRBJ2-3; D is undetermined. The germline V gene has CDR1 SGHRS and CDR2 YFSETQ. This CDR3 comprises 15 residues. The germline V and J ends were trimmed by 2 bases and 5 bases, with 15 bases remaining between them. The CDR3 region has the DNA TGCGCCAGCAGCTTCCTGGCAGAGTTAGGAGATACGCAGTATTTT. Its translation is CASSFLAELGDTQYF.

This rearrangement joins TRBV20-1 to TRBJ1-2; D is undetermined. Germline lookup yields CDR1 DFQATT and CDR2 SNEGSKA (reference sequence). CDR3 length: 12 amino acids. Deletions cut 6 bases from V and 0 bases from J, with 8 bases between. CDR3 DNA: TGCAGTGCCTACACGTCTAACTATGGCTACACCTTC. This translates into CSAYTSNYGYTF.

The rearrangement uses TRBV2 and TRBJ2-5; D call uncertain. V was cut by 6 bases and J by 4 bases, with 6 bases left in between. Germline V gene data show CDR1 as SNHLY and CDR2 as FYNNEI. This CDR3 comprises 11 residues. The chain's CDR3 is CASRPLETQYF. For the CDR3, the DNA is TGTGCCAGCAGGCCCCTAGAGACCCAGTACTTC.

DNA of the CDR3: TGCAGCGTTGCACTAGCGGGAGAGACCAACGAGCAGTACTTC. This translates into CSVALAGETNEQYF. The V gene is TRBV29-1, the J gene TRBJ2-7; TRBD2 matches 11 bases. The CDR3 spans 14 residues. CDR1 is SQVTM, CDR2 ANQGSEA, per germline. V trimming: 4 bases; J trimming: 5 bases; junction bases outside the gene matches: 7.